Listed here are 16 T cell receptor beta chains from one sample, sequenced in a study of blood T cell repertoires in COVID-19. The data were produced by immunoSEQ multiplex PCR, yet TCRdb's version contains in-frame clones alone and is incomplete. Counted here are roughly 200,000 clones, 70% to 80% occurring once; the ten biggest clones make up under 7%. The specimen sequenced was peripheral blood. These receptors were obtained from a woman in her thirties or forties with COVID-19, enrolled during active disease.

This sequence joins TRBV27 and TRBJ1-2; 8 bases fit TRBD1. CDR1 and CDR2 (germline): MNHEY, SMNVEV (reference sequence). CDR3 size: 14 residues. V lost 0 bases and J lost 4; bases outside the gene matches: 1. This CDR3 reads CASSLSGTGYGYTF. CDR3 coding DNA: TGTGCCAGCAGTTTATCAGGGACAGGCTATGGCTACACCTTC.

This clone was seen only once. The chain combines TRBV10-3 with TRBJ1-2; D unclear. The CDR3 extends over 11 amino acids. Per germline, CDR1 ENHRY and CDR2 SYGVKD. V shed 4 bases and J shed 9 bases, with 9 bases lying between them. The CDR3 DNA follows: TGTGCCATCAGTGGTGGGGAGCGCTACACCTTC. Amino acid sequence: CAISGGERYTF.

The J gene is TRBJ1-3, the V gene TRBV5-6; 7 bases are shared with TRBD1. The ends lost 0 bases at V and 0 bases at J; junction bases unmatched: 6. Germline CDR1 and CDR2: SGHDT and YYEEEE. The CDR3 has 17 amino acids. The DNA of the CDR3 is TGTGCCAGCAGCTTGGTAGGGGGCGGACTCTCTGGAAACACCATATATTTT. This encodes CASSLVGGGLSGNTIYF.

The sample holds a few counts of this clone. The V call is TRBV9, the J call TRBJ2-7; 7 nucleotides line up with TRBD2. With V trimmed by 4 bases and J by 6 bases, 10 bases remained unmatched. The CDR3 sequence is 14 residues long. From germline, CDR1 is SGDLS and CDR2 YYNGEE. CDR3 residues: CASSNRDYPSEQYF. CDR3 coding DNA: TGTGCCAGCAGCAACCGGGACTACCCCTCCGAGCAGTACTTC.

This clone was recorded a few times. The chain combines TRBV27 with TRBJ2-1; 8 bases fit TRBD2. The CDR3 spans 14 residues. J gave up 3 bases and V 6 bases, and 4 bases lay outside the gene matches. Germline CDR1 is MNHEY and CDR2 is SMNVEV (reference sequence). The CDR3 sequence: CASSRGGVYNEQFF. Written as DNA, the CDR3 is TGTGCCAGCAGCCGGGGGGGGGTCTACAATGAGCAGTTCTTC.

The chain combines TRBV5-8 with TRBJ2-5, with 8 bases identical to TRBD2. Germline CDR1 and CDR2: SGHTS and YDEGEE. The V segment lost 3 bases and the J segment 0 bases; nucleotides outside the gene matches: 10. The length of the CDR3 is 17 residues. CDR3 amino acids: CASSSPRGGGNQETQYF. In DNA, the CDR3 is TGTGCCAGCAGCTCCCCCCGGGGGGGCGGGAACCAAGAGACCCAGTACTTC.

This clone was counted a single time. The chain is built from TRBV6-5 and TRBJ2-2; no reliable D call. V was cut by 8 bases and J by 5 bases, with 6 bases left in between. Germline lookup yields CDR1 MNHEY and CDR2 SVGAGI. The CDR3 contains 11 residues. CDR3 residues: CASLRTGELFF. The CDR3 coding sequence is TGTGCCAGCTTGCGGACCGGGGAGCTGTTTTTT.

The rearrangement uses TRBV5-1 and TRBJ2-1; 11 bases agree with TRBD2. The CDR3 spans 14 residues. The ends lost 4 bases at V and 9 bases at J; junction bases unmatched: 6. Germline CDR1 SGHRS, CDR2 YFSETQ. CDR3 protein: CASSLTSGRTEQFF. CDR3 DNA sequence: TGCGCCAGCAGCCTCACTAGCGGGAGAACTGAGCAGTTCTTC.

V and J are TRBV19 and TRBJ1-4; 9 bases are shared with TRBD1. Germline CDR1 is LNHDA and CDR2 is SQIVND (reference sequence). V trimming: 7 bases; J trimming: 7 bases; junction bases outside the gene matches: 10. This CDR3 contains 15 residues. The CDR3 DNA reads TGTGCCAGTATGTCGATTGGGACAGGGCGTGAAAAACTGTTTTTT. It encodes CASMSIGTGREKLFF.

This clone was detected ten times or more. This chain joins TRBV28 and TRBJ1-6, with D possibly matching TRBD1 (5 bases). From germline, CDR1 is MDHEN and CDR2 SYDVKM. The ends were cut back, 6 bases at V and 0 bases at J, with 21 bases in the middle. This CDR3 contains 19 residues. The CDR3: CASSDGPGGSSSYNSPLHF. The CDR3 nucleotides are TGTGCCAGCAGCGACGGACCCGGGGGATCGAGCTCCTATAATTCACCCCTCCACTTT.

This rearrangement joins TRBV4-3 to TRBJ2-1; D unresolved. Germline CDR1 reads LGHNA; CDR2 reads YSLEER. V was shortened by 0 bases and J by 3 bases, with 15 bases between the two germline ends. The CDR3 contains 17 residues. The CDR3 reads CASSQDPLTAVYNEQFF. CDR3 nucleotide sequence: TGCGCCAGCAGCCAAGATCCCCTCACTGCCGTCTACAATGAGCAGTTCTTC.

The chain employs TRBV15 and TRBJ1-5; no definite D call. The V gene lost 0 bases and the J gene lost 5 bases, with 14 bases spanning the gap. This CDR3 is built from 16 residues. Germline CDR1 and CDR2: LNHNV and YYDKDF (reference sequence). The CDR3 DNA sequence: TGTGCCACCAGCAGAGATCTCGAGTTAAACCATCAGCCCCAGCATTTT. Its translation is CATSRDLELNHQPQHF.

This rearrangement joins TRBV6-5 to TRBJ1-4; D may be TRBD1 (5 bases). With 7 bases removed from V and 5 bases from J, the gap between germline ends came to 14 bases. Germline V gene lookup returns CDR1 MNHEY and CDR2 SVGAGI. This CDR3 has 14 amino acids. The DNA of the CDR3 is TGTGCCAGCACTAAGACAGCGGGGAATGAAAAACTGTTTTTT. Translated, it gives CASTKTAGNEKLFF.

The chain has TRBV6-5 and TRBJ2-1; the match to TRBD2 covers 9 bases. Losses at the gene ends were 10 bases for V and 6 bases for J; bases not matched to a gene: 7. The length of the CDR3 is 13 residues. Looked up from germline, CDR1 is MNHEY and CDR2 is SVGAGI. CDR3 loop: CATLAGDLNEQFF. CDR3 DNA: TGTGCCACCTTAGCGGGAGATCTCAATGAGCAGTTCTTC.

CDR3 loop: CSAPFSSRQFF. The DNA of the CDR3 is TGCAGTGCTCCATTTAGCTCTAGGCAGTTCTTC. The chain carries TRBV20-1 and TRBJ2-1; unclear D gene. Germline V gene lookup returns CDR1 DFQATT and CDR2 SNEGSKA (reference sequence). The ends were cut back, 5 bases at V and 12 bases at J, with 14 bases in the middle. CDR3 length: 11 amino acids.

This chain joins TRBV30 and TRBJ2-3; tentative D call: TRBD1 (5 bases). The length of the CDR3 is 18 residues. Germline V gene sequence: CDR1 GTSNPN, CDR2 SVGIG (reference sequence). V gave up 5 bases and J gave up 4 bases, with 28 bases separating them. In nucleotides, the CDR3 is TGTGCCTGGGGAAAGGACAAATTTTCTAACGCCGGCCCAGATACGCAGTATTTT. Amino acid sequence: CAWGKDKFSNAGPDTQYF.